The sample holds a few counts of the clone carrying this T cell receptor beta chain. Its antigen is unidentified. The Oncomine TCR Beta short-read assay was applied to DNA of cultured CD4+ T cells. TCRdb re-derived calls from the PCR reads in MiXCR, one entry per CDR3 protein. The repertoire holds 12,000 or so distinct CDR3 sequences, with around 40% as singletons. The data stem from a study of vaccination and CD4 T cells after COVID-19. Study overall: Diagnosis preceded the drawing of post-COVID samples by a median about 98 days (range 35 to 161). Study results and limitations: Early timepoints after natural infection were not analyzed in these convalescent patients.

The treatment denotes: approximately 9-day PBMC culture with coronavirus spike peptide pools or control peptides (ViraFEST assay). There are 15 residues in the CDR3. Germline CDR1 reads DFQATT; CDR2 reads SNEGSKA (reference sequence). The V and J ends lost 0 bases and 4 bases respectively, with 15 bases between them. This receptor was identified in a human donor with COVID-19. The sequenced sample was cultured CD4+ T cells from blood. The chain carries TRBV20-1 and TRBJ1-1; a possible D gene is TRBD1 (5 bases). The CDR3 bases are TGCAGTGCTAGAGATCCCGGGGCTGGGAGCACTGAAGCTTTCTTT. Its translation is CSARDPGAGSTEAFF.